This T cell receptor (beta chain) was obtained from a study of T cells in Graves' hyperthyroidism and ophthalmopathy. This clonotype was recorded only once. Its antigen is unknown. Study-level results: Most thyroid clonotypes expanded above 0.001 were also detected in blood.

From 8.5 to 10 ml of fresh peripheral blood, PBMCs were isolated. The CDR3 has 13 residues. The V end was cut by 2 bases, the J end by 3 bases, with 7 bases between. CDR1 and CDR2 from the germline V gene are SEHNR and FQNEAQ (reference sequence). Authors of the study amplified TCR beta CDR3 regions from RNA transcripts. A set of HTBI primers served as the primers for a first-round RT-PCR of the TCR CDR3. TCRdb itself ran the multiplex PCR reads through MiXCR, one entry per CDR3 protein. The sample has around 370,000 distinct CDR3 sequences, approximately 17% seen once; the top ten hold 40%. The material sequenced was blood. This clonotype was obtained from a man aged 18 to 29 with Graves' ophthalmopathy. J is TRBJ2-5 and V is TRBV7-9; no definite D call. The CDR3 DNA sequence: TGTGCCAGCAGCTTAATCAGTAAAGAGACCCAGTACTTC. It is translated as CASSLISKETQYF.